This T cell receptor (beta chain) was recorded in a study of tumor-infiltrating lymphocytes in primary liver carcinoma. Making TCR beta cDNA involved 400 to 600 ng total RNA and a constant-region primer. ARM-PCR, slightly modified, supplied the TCR beta libraries through three nested multiplex PCR rounds. The first two PCR rounds, around 10 cycles each, used TRBV1-TRBV30 forward primers and a C-beta reverse primer. One entry per CDR3 protein results from TCRdb running MiXCR on the multiplex PCR reads. The sample contains some 190,000 distinct CDR3 sequences, about 82% of which appear only once. The CDR3 consists of 12 residues. Germline CDR1 SQVTM, CDR2 ANQGSEA. Trimming took 7 bases from V and 6 from J, leaving 16 bases between them. From about 19-30 mg of unsorted bulk tissue, DNA and RNA were co-extracted together.

This clonotype was sampled from a man between 40 and 49 years old with primary liver carcinoma and hepatitis B virus infection. The rearrangement joins TRBV29-1 to TRBJ2-7; D is possibly TRBD2 (5 bases). The sample taken for sequencing was tumor tissue from primary liver carcinoma. The CDR3 nucleotides read TGCAGCGGGAGAGCCCACGGAGGCGAGCAGTACTTC. Translation: CSGRAHGGEQYF.